This T cell receptor beta chain emerged from a study of a mutant IDH1 vaccine in newly diagnosed glioma. The overall study: Previous treatment comprised radiotherapy, temozolomide, or both, mostly both. Notes on the study in general: Changes in the top peripheral T cell clonotypes seemingly had no bearing on pseudoprogression.

Note on this clone: Its antigen is as yet unknown.

Looked up from germline, CDR1 is SGHAT and CDR2 is FQNNGV. There are 13 residues in the CDR3. The germline V and J ends were trimmed by 6 bases and 5 bases, with 13 bases remaining between them. Regarding time point: baseline, week 1 (first vaccination visit). The treatment here: pre-vaccination baseline after standard-of-care therapy. Profiled with immunoSEQ multiplex PCR; TCRdb holds only in-frame clones, not every one. The sample records 40,000 or so clones, approximately 92% being singletons. The sequence was collected from a man aged 18 to 35 with glioma. The chain joins TRBV11-2 to TRBJ2-5; maybe TRBD2 (6 bases). The material sequenced was PBMCs, taken from a glioma patient treated with radiotherapy, temozolomide or both. Here the CDR3 reads CASSGTGEETQYF. The DNA for the CDR3 is TGTGCCAGCAGTGGGACTGGGGAGGAGACCCAGTACTTC.